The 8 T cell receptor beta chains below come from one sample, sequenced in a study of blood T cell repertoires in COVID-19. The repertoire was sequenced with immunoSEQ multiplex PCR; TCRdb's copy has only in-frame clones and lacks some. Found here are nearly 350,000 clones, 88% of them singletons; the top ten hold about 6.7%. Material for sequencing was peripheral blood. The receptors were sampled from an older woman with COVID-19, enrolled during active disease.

CDR3 coding DNA: TGCGCCAGCAGCTTGGCAGGGAGGAGCAATCAGCCCCAGCATTTT. Translation gives CASSLAGRSNQPQHF. The chain joins TRBV5-1 to TRBJ1-5, with D possibly TRBD1 on 5 matching bases. V was cut by 0 bases and J by 1 base, with 8 bases left in between. In germline, CDR1 is SGHRS, CDR2 YFSETQ. CDR3 length equals 15 residues.

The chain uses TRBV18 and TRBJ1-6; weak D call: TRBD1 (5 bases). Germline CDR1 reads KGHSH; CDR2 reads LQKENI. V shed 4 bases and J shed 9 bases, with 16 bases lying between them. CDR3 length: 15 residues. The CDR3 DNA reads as TGTGCCAGCTCACTTTATGACAGCTATCTTTCACCCCTCCACTTT. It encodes CASSLYDSYLSPLHF.

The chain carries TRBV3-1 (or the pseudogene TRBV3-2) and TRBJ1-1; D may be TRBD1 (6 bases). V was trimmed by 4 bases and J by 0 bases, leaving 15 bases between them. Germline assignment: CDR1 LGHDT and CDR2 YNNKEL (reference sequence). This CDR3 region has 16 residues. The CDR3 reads CASSPRDRLMNTEAFF. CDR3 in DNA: TGTGCCAGCAGCCCGAGAGACAGGCTGATGAACACTGAAGCTTTCTTT.

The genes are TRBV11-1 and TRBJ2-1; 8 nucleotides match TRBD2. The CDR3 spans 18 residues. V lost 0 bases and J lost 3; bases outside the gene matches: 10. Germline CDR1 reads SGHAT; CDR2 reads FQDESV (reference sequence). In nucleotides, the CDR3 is TGTGCCAGCAGCTTAGCCCGATCCAGCGGGGGTCTCTACAATGAGCAGTTCTTC. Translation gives CASSLARSSGGLYNEQFF.

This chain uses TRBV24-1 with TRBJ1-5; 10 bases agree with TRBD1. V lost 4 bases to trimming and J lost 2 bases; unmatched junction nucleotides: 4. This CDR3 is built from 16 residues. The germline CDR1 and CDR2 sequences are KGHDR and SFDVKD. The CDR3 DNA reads TGTGCCACCAGTGAATCGGACAGGGGGGGCAATCAGCCCCAGCATTTT. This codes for CATSESDRGGNQPQHF.

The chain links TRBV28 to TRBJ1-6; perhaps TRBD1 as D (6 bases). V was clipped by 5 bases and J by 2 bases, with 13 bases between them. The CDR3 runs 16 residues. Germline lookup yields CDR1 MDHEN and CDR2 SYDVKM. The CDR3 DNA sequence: TGTGCCAGCAGTCGGCAGGGGCCTACCTATAATTCACCCCTCCACTTT. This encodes CASSRQGPTYNSPLHF.

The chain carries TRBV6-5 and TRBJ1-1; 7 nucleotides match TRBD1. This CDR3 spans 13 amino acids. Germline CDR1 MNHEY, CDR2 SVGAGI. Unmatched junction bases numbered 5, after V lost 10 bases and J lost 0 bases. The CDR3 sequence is CATRTGMNTEAFF. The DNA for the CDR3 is TGTGCCACTCGGACAGGAATGAACACTGAAGCTTTCTTT.

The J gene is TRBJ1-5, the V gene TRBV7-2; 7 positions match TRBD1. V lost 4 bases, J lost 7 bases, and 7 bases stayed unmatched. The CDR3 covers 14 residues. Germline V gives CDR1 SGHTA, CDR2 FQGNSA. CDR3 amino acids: CASSSGRGRQPQHF. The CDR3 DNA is TGTGCCAGCAGCTCCGGCAGGGGGAGGCAGCCCCAGCATTTT. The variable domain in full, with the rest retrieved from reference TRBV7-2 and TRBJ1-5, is GAGVSQSPSNKVTEKGKDVELRCDPISGHTALYWYRQSLGQGLEFLIYFQGNSAPDKSGLPSDRFSAERTGGSVSTLTIQRTQQEDSAVYLCASSSGRGRQPQHFGDGTRLSIL.